This T cell receptor (beta chain) was captured in a study of shared T cell receptors in the human thymus. Remarks on this clone: Additional DNA sequences in this sample encode the identical CDR3.

Sequenced by immunoSEQ multiplex PCR; TCRdb stores in-frame clones only, minus some. Among hundreds of thousands of clones listed, over 75% were seen once. There are 14 residues in the CDR3. Trimming removed 4 bases from V and 5 bases from J; junction bases left unmatched: 1. The germline gives CDR1 LGHNT, CDR2 FRNRAP. This sample was also put to use in a study of human thymus T cells. That study reports: From resections taken during corrective heart surgery, the thymus tissue was obtained.

The sequence was obtained from a boy in the first two years of life with a congenital heart defect. The specimen sequenced was thymocytes. The rearrangement links TRBV12-5 to TRBJ2-1; TRBD2 aligns across 11 bases. CDR3 amino acids: CASGSGLADNEQFF. The CDR3 DNA reads as TGTGCTAGTGGTTCGGGACTAGCGGACAATGAGCAGTTCTTC.